The entry that follows covers one TCR beta chain sequence. What this receptor recognizes is not known. Within one base of it there is no much larger clone, and no base qualities were kept. Looking up the germline V gene yields CDR1 SNHLY and CDR2 FYNNEI. Unmatched junction bases come to 14, with V trimmed by 6 bases and J by 6 bases. Including cysteine and phenylalanine, the CDR3 has 16 amino acids. Of all the DNA, just the CDR3 is kept, 48 bases in frame from base 1. This specimen comes from a study of control samples from healthy donors and cancer patients (dated by TCRdb to about 2020). The method behind the library was the immunoSEQ multiplex PCR assay. The clones in this table, taken by TCRdb from immuneACCESS, are in-frame only. Not every clone is retained; where verified, under half of the shortfall comes from an unresolved V gene, and the cause of the rest is unknown. Counted in this sample were over 80,000 clones; around 80% of them appeared once. The ten top clones hold 1.5% to 2.5% of the sample.

The specimen sequenced was blood. The clonotype originates from a man in his fifties or sixties in good health. Here the chain combines TRBV2 and TRBJ1-1, and 9 junction bases match TRBD1. The DNA sequence follows: TGTGCCAGCAGGCCCCGGGACAGGGCTATTAAGTCTGAAGCTTTCTTT. Its protein reads: CASRPRDRAIKSEAFF.